These 2 T cell receptor beta chains were sequenced from one sample in a study of OX40 agonist ivuxolimab in advanced cancers. Produced via immunoSEQ multiplex PCR; TCRdb's table is partial and in-frame only. The sample records approximately 84,000 clones, 86% being singletons. The sequenced sample was CD4+ or CD8+ T cells sorted from blood, obtained in a trial of the OX40 agonist ivuxolimab. The source of these receptors is an adult with an advanced solid tumor such as melanoma, head and neck, liver or kidney cancer.

This CDR3 is CASSPNIRAALNTEAFF. The CDR3 DNA reads TGCGCCAGCAGCCCCAATATCCGGGCGGCCTTGAACACTGAAGCTTTCTTT. This rearrangement joins TRBV5-1 to TRBJ1-1; D ambiguous. Germline CDR1 reads SGHRS; CDR2 reads YFSETQ. The V end was cut by 4 bases, the J end by 0 bases, with 19 bases between. This CDR3 has 17 amino acids.

The CDR3 here is CASSFPPPVQVVGELFF. In DNA, the CDR3 is TGCGCCAGCAGCTTCCCCCCTCCCGTACAGGTAGTCGGGGAGCTGTTTTTT. The rearrangement uses TRBV5-1 and TRBJ2-2; maybe TRBD1 (5 bases). Trimming left V 2 bases short and J 7 bases short, with 21 bases between. Germline CDR1 SGHRS, CDR2 YFSETQ. The CDR3 totals 17 residues. Based on the CDR3 plus reference TRBV5-1 and TRBJ2-2, the full variable domain is KAGVTQTPRYLIKTRGQQVTLSCSPISGHRSVSWYQQTPGQGLQFLFEYFSETQRNKGNFPGRFSGRQFSNSRSEMNVSTLELGDSALYLCASSFPPPVQVVGELFFGEGSRLTVL.